These T cell receptor beta chains were read from a single sample in a study of tumor-infiltrating T cells and Merkel cell polyomavirus. TCRdb keeps only in-frame clones here, not all; method: immunoSEQ multiplex PCR. The table records 26,000 or so clones, around 90% of them present only once. The sequencing sample was made of lymph node tissue. These receptors originate from a man aged 45-65 years with Merkel cell carcinoma. Both conserved end residues are part of each CDR3. D genes are given only for firm matches. A row's size may be missing; if present it is once, few, many or a size class.

clone size	CDR3 length	V gene	J gene	D gene	CDR3 DNA	CDR3 protein
few	14	TRBV4-3	TRBJ1-2	NA	TGCGCCAGCAGCCAAGAAGACCGGGAGGGAGGCTACACCTTC	CASSQEDREGGYTF
NA	13	TRBV11-2	TRBJ1-1	NA	TGTGCCAGCAATCGACAGAGGTACACTGAAGCTTTCTTT	CASNRQRYTEAFF
NA	14	TRBV6-5	TRBJ1-1	NA	TGTGCCAGCAGTTACTCGAGGGGGAGAACTGAAGCTTTCTTT	CASSYSRGRTEAFF
NA	14	TRBV7-9	TRBJ2-3	NA	TGTGCCAGCAGCTCAGGGATTTACACAGATACGCAGTATTTT	CASSSGIYTDTQYF
NA	15	TRBV6-1	TRBJ1-6	NA	TGTGCCAGCAGAGTTCCGGCAGGGCAAAGTTCACCCCTCCACTTT	CASRVPAGQSSPLHF
NA	14	TRBV2	TRBJ1-6	NA	TGTGCCAGCAGTGAGCCGGGACAAAATTCACCCCTCCACTTT	CASSEPGQNSPLHF
NA	14	TRBV4-2	TRBJ2-3	TRBD1	TGTGCCAGCTCACGGACAGGGATCACAGATACGCAGTATTTT	CASSRTGITDTQYF
NA	13	TRBV29-1	TRBJ1-3	NA	TGCAGCGTTGAAGCAGGGGCTGGAAACACCATATATTTT	CSVEAGAGNTIYF
NA	13	TRBV6-1	TRBJ2-7	NA	TGTGCCAGCAGTGCAAGGGAGGCCTACGAGCAGTACTTC	CASSAREAYEQYF
few	12	TRBV10-2	TRBJ2-1	NA	TGCGCCAGCACAGATTCGTACAATGAGCAGTTCTTC	CASTDSYNEQFF
NA	15	TRBV7-9	TRBJ2-2	NA	TGTGCCAGCAGCTTCGGGGGGCCGAACACCGGGGAGCTGTTTTTT	CASSFGGPNTGELFF
NA	14	TRBV30	TRBJ1-6	NA	TGTGCCTGGAAAGCCCCCCACGGTAATTCACCCCTCCACTTT	CAWKAPHGNSPLHF
NA	15	TRBV11-2	TRBJ2-5	NA	TGTGCCAGCAGCTTCACAGGGACCCGAGAAGAGACCCAGTACTTC	CASSFTGTREETQYF
NA	14	TRBV5-1	TRBJ2-7	TRBD1	TGCGCCAGCAGCCTGGGACAGGGACTCTACGAGCAGTACTTC	CASSLGQGLYEQYF
NA	16	TRBV7-7	TRBJ2-1	TRBD2	TGTGCTAGCAGCTCCGGGACTAGCGGAATCAACAATGAGCAGTTCTTC	CASSSGTSGINNEQFF
NA	14	TRBV27	TRBJ1-1	TRBD1	TGTGCCAGCAGTCCGACAGGGGGCTGGACTGAAGCTTTCTTT	CASSPTGGWTEAFF
NA	15	TRBV28	TRBJ2-1	NA	TGTGCCAGCAGTTCCACCGGGTTGGTCGGCAATGAGCAGTTCTTC	CASSSTGLVGNEQFF
NA	15	TRBV28	TRBJ2-7	TRBD2	TGTGCCAGCAGTCTGGGACTAGCGGGACCCTACGAGCAGTACTTC	CASSLGLAGPYEQYF
NA	14	TRBV6-5	TRBJ2-7	NA	TGTGCCAGCAGTTACTCTATCCCAGGGTACGAGCAGTACTTC	CASSYSIPGYEQYF
NA	18	TRBV28	TRBJ2-3	TRBD2	TGTGCCAGCAGTCAACTCGACCGTGGACTAGCGAGCACAGATACGCAGTATTTT	CASSQLDRGLASTDTQYF
NA	16	TRBV5-1	TRBJ2-6	NA	TGCGCCAGCAACCAGCAGGCAGGGACTGGGGCCAACGTCCTGACTTTC	CASNQQAGTGANVLTF
NA	14	TRBV5-1	TRBJ2-1	NA	TGCGCCAGCATTCCAGGAGGATCCTACAATGAGCAGTTCTTC	CASIPGGSYNEQFF
NA	16	TRBV28	TRBJ1-2	TRBD1	TGTGCCAGCAGCTACGAAGGGACAGGGATATCCTATGGCTACACCTTC	CASSYEGTGISYGYTF
NA	13	TRBV30	TRBJ2-1	NA	TGTGCCTGGAGTGTCCAACAGGAGGGTGAGCAGTTCTTC	CAWSVQQEGEQFF
NA	18	TRBV5-8	TRBJ1-2	TRBD1	TGTGCCAGCAGCTCCCCCTCGGACAGGGGGACCTGGGGCTATGGCTACACCTTC	CASSSPSDRGTWGYGYTF
NA	14	TRBV7-3	TRBJ2-1	NA	TGTGCCAGCAGCCCCACTGGGGGGACCGATGAGCAGTTCTTC	CASSPTGGTDEQFF
medium-sized	13	TRBV7-9	TRBJ1-1	NA	TGTGCCAGCAGCTATTCTGTGAACACTGAAGCTTTCTTT	CASSYSVNTEAFF
NA	15	TRBV6-6	TRBJ1-4	NA	TGTGCCAGCAGCCTCGTCTCTGCAACTAATGAAAAACTGTTTTTT	CASSLVSATNEKLFF
NA	12	TRBV28	TRBJ2-7	TRBD2	TGTGCCAGCAAGCGGGAGCTGAACGAGCAGTACTTC	CASKRELNEQYF
NA	15	TRBV28	TRBJ2-7	TRBD1	TGTGCCAGCAGTTCCCCCCGGACAGGGGAGGACGAGCAGTACTTC	CASSSPRTGEDEQYF
NA	15	TRBV28	TRBJ2-1	TRBD1	TGTGCCAGCAGTACGGGACAGTTGGCATACAATGAGCAGTTCTTC	CASSTGQLAYNEQFF
once	12	TRBV19	TRBJ2-1	NA	TGTGCCAGTAGTAACAGGGTCAATGAGCAGTTCTTC	CASSNRVNEQFF
NA	14	TRBV27	TRBJ2-1	TRBD1	TGTGCCAGCAGTTCATTTACAGGGGGAAATGAGCAGTTCTTC	CASSSFTGGNEQFF
NA	15	TRBV9	TRBJ1-2	TRBD1	TGTGCCAGCAGCGTAGGGGGACAGGGGGGAAATGGCTACACCTTC	CASSVGGQGGNGYTF
once	15	TRBV5-4	TRBJ2-2	TRBD1	TGTGCCAGCAGCCCCGGGACAGGGGGAACCGGGGAGCTGTTTTTT	CASSPGTGGTGELFF
NA	15	TRBV14	TRBJ2-1	TRBD2	TGTGCCAGCAGCCAAGGGACTGGCGGGAGGGTACAGCAGTTCTTC	CASSQGTGGRVQQFF
NA	16	TRBV7-2	TRBJ2-5	TRBD1	TGTGCCAGCAGCGATATCGACAGGGGCTTCCAAGAGACCCAGTACTTC	CASSDIDRGFQETQYF
NA	15	TRBV4-2	TRBJ2-2	NA	TGTGCCAGCAGCCAAGAAATAGGGGGCACCGGGGAGCTGTTTTTT	CASSQEIGGTGELFF
NA	14	TRBV5-6	TRBJ2-1	NA	TGTGCCAGCAGCTTGGTGGCAGTCATGATGGAGCAGTTCTTC	CASSLVAVMMEQFF
NA	17	TRBV30	TRBJ2-1	TRBD2	TGTGCCTGGGAGCGGGGTCTTTCTCTAGCGACCTACAATGAGCAGTTCTTC	CAWERGLSLATYNEQFF
NA	15	TRBV7-9	TRBJ1-5	TRBD1	TGTGCCAGCAGCTTAGAGGGACAGGGGAATCAGCCCCAGCATTTT	CASSLEGQGNQPQHF
NA	14	TRBV5-1	TRBJ2-1	NA	TGCGCCAGCAGCCCCGGACAGAGGGCTGATGAGCAGTTCTTC	CASSPGQRADEQFF
NA	12	TRBV7-8	TRBJ1-1	TRBD1	TGTGCCAGCAGCCTGGGACAGGGTGAAGCTTTCTTT	CASSLGQGEAFF
NA	15	TRBV7-2	TRBJ1-5	NA	TGTGCCAGCAGCTTAGCGACATTTAGCAATCAGCCCCAGCATTTT	CASSLATFSNQPQHF
NA	15	TRBV7-8	TRBJ2-5	TRBD1	TGTGCCAGCACCAACAAGGACAGGGCAGGGGAGACCCAGTACTTC	CASTNKDRAGETQYF
few	15	TRBV5-4	TRBJ1-2	TRBD1	TGTGCCAGCAGCTTGCGGGGCAGGACAGGGGACGGCTACACCTTC	CASSLRGRTGDGYTF
NA	14	TRBV6-1	TRBJ1-1	TRBD1	TGTGCCAGCAGAGTTAAACAGGGGGACACTGAAGCTTTCTTT	CASRVKQGDTEAFF
NA	16	TRBV5-1	TRBJ2-7	NA	TGCGCCAGCAGCCCTCGGGTTGCGGAAGACCTCGGCGAGCAGTACTTC	CASSPRVAEDLGEQYF
NA	16	TRBV5-1	TRBJ2-5	TRBD1	TGCGCCAGCAGCTTGTTTGGGACAGGGGTTGGGGAGACCCAGTACTTC	CASSLFGTGVGETQYF
NA	16	TRBV4-3	TRBJ1-2	TRBD1	TGCGCCAGCAGCCAAGATCGGGACAGATCTAACTATGGCTACACCTTC	CASSQDRDRSNYGYTF
NA	15	TRBV6-5	TRBJ2-1	NA	TGTGCCAGCAGTCCTACCCTACAGTCCTACAATGAGCAGTTCTTC	CASSPTLQSYNEQFF
NA	13	TRBV30	TRBJ2-3	TRBD2	TGTGCCTGGAGTATGCGGGAGGGAGATACGCAGTATTTT	CAWSMREGDTQYF
NA	14	TRBV13	TRBJ2-3	NA	TGTGCCAGCAGGCCAGGGGTGGGGGAAGATACGCAGTATTTT	CASRPGVGEDTQYF
once	17	TRBV7-2	TRBJ1-4	NA	TGTGCCAGCAGCTCATATTGGGGGGGGTCCGGTAGTGAAAAACTGTTTTTT	CASSSYWGGSGSEKLFF
NA	17	TRBV7-9	TRBJ2-3	TRBD1	TGTGCCAGCAGCTCCCTAAAGGACAGGGCCAAATCAGATACGCAGTATTTT	CASSSLKDRAKSDTQYF
NA	15	TRBV5-1	TRBJ2-7	TRBD2	TGCGCCAGCAGCGGGGAGGCTAGCGGGGACTACGAGCAGTACTTC	CASSGEASGDYEQYF
NA	16	TRBV5-1	TRBJ2-3	TRBD1	TGCGCCAGCAGCTACGGGACAGGGGGCCCCACAGATACGCAGTATTTT	CASSYGTGGPTDTQYF
NA	13	TRBV5-4	TRBJ2-1	NA	TGTGCCAGCAGCCCGGCGGACTACAATGAGCAGTTCTTC	CASSPADYNEQFF
NA	16	TRBV30	TRBJ1-5	TRBD1	TGTGCCTGGAGTGTACAGGGCAGGGGGGGCAATCAGCCCCAGCATTTT	CAWSVQGRGGNQPQHF
NA	14	TRBV28	TRBJ2-3	TRBD2	TGTGCCAGCAGATTAGCGGGGGCCACAGATACGCAGTATTTT	CASRLAGATDTQYF